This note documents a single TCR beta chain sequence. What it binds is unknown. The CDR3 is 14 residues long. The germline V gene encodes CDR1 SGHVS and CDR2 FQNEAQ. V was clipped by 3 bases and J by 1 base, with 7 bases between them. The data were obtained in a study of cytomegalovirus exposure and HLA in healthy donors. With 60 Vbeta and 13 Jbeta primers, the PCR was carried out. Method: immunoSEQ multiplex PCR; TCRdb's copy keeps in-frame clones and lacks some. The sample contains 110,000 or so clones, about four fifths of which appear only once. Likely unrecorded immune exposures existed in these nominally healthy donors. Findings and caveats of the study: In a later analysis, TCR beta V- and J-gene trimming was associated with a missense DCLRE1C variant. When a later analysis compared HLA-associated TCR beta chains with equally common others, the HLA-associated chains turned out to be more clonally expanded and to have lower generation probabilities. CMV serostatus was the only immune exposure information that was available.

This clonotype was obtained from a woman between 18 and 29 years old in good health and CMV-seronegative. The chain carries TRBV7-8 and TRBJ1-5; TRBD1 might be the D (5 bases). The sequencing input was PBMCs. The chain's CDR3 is CASSLTVSNQPQHF. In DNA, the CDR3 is TGTGCCAGCAGCTTGACAGTAAGCAATCAGCCCCAGCATTTT.